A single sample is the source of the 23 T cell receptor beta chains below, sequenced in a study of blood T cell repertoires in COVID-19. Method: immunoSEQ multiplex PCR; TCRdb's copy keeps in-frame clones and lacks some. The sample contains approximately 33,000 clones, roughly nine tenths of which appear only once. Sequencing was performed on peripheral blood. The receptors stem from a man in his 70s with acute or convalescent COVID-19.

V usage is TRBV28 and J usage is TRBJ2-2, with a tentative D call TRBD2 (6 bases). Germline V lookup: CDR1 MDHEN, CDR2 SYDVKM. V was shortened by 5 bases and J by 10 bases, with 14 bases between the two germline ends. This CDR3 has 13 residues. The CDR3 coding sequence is TGTGCCAGCAGTCAGAGGGACTGGCTGGAGCTGTTTTTT. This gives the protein CASSQRDWLELFF. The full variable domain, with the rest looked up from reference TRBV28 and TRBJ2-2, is DVKVTQSSRYLVKRTGEKVFLECVQDMDHENMFWYRQDPGLGLRLIYFSYDVKMKEKGDIPEGYSVSREKKERFSLILESASTNQTSMYLCASSQRDWLELFFGEGSRLTVL.

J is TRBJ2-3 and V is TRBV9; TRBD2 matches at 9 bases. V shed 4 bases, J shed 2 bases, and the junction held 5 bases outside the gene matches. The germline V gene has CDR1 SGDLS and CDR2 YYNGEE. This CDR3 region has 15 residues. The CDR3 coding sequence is TGTGCCAGCAGCCCACGGACTAGCGACACAGATACGCAGTATTTT. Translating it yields CASSPRTSDTDTQYF.

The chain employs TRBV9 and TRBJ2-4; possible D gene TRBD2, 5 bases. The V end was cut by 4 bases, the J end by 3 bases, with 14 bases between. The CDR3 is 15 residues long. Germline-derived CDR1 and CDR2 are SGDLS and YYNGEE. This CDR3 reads CASSSSGSLKNIQYF. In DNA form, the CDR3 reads TGTGCCAGCAGCAGCTCGGGGTCCCTCAAAAACATTCAGTACTTC.

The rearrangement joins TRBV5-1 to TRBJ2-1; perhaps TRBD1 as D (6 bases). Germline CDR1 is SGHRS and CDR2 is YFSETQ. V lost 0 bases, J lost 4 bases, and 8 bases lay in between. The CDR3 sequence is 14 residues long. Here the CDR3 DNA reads TGCGCCAGCAGCTTGGGGACAGAGTACAATGAGCAGTTCTTC. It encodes CASSLGTEYNEQFF. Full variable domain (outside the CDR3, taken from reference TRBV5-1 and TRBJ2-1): KAGVTQTPRYLIKTRGQQVTLSCSPISGHRSVSWYQQTPGQGLQFLFEYFSETQRNKGNFPGRFSGRQFSNSRSEMNVSTLELGDSALYLCASSLGTEYNEQFFGPGTRLTVL.

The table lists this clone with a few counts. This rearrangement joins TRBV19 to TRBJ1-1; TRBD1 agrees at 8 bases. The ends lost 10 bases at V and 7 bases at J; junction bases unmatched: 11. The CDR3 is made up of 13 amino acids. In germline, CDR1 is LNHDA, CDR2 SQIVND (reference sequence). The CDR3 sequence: CATRTGSDGEAFF. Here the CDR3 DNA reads TGTGCCACCCGGACAGGGTCGGACGGTGAAGCTTTCTTT. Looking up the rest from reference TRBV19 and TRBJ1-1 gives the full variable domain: DGGITQSPKYLFRKEGQNVTLSCEQNLNHDAMYWYRQDPGQGLRLIYYSQIVNDFQKGDIAEGYSVSREKKESFPLTVTSAQKNPTAFYLCATRTGSDGEAFFGQGTRLTVV.

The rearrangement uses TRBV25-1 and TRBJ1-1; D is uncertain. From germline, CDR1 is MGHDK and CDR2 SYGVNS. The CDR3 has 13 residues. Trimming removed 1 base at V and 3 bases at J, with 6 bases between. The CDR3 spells CASSEFIYTEAFF. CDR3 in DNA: TGTGCCAGCAGTGAATTTATATACACTGAAGCTTTCTTT.

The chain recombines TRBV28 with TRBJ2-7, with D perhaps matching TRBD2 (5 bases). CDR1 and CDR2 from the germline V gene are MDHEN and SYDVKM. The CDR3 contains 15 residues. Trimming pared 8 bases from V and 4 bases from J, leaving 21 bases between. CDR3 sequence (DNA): TGTGCCAGCCATAGGACCGGGAACAACCTATACGAGCAGTACTTC. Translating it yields CASHRTGNNLYEQYF. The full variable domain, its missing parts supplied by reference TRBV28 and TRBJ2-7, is DVKVTQSSRYLVKRTGEKVFLECVQDMDHENMFWYRQDPGLGLRLIYFSYDVKMKEKGDIPEGYSVSREKKERFSLILESASTNQTSMYLCASHRTGNNLYEQYFGPGTRLTVT.

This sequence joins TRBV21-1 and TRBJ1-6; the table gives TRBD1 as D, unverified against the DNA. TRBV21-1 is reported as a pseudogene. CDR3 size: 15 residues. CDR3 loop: CASSPQDSENSPLHF. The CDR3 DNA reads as TGTGCCAGCAGCCCCCAGGACAGTGAAAATTCACCCCTCCACTTT.

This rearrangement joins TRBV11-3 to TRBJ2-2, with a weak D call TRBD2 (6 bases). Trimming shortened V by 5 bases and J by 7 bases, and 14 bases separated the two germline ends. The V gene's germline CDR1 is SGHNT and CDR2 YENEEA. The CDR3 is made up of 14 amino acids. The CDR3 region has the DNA TGTGCCAGCAGCCCACCCGGGACTGACGGGGAGCTGTTTTTT. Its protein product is CASSPPGTDGELFF.

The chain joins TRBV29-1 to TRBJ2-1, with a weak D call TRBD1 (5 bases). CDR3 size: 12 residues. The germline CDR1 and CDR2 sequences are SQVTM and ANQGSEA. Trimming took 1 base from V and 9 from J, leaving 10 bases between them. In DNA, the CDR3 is TGCAGCGTTGAAGGGCAGGGTACTGAGCAGTTCTTC. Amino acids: CSVEGQGTEQFF.

In DNA form, the CDR3 reads TGTGCCAGCACCCTATCCGTCGGGACAGAAGCTTTCTTT. This encodes CASTLSVGTEAFF. The chain is built from TRBV27 and TRBJ1-1; a possible D gene is TRBD1 (6 bases). The V end was cut by 7 bases, the J end by 8 bases, with 17 bases between. CDR1 and CDR2 (germline): MNHEY, SMNVEV (reference sequence). The CDR3 is 13 residues long.

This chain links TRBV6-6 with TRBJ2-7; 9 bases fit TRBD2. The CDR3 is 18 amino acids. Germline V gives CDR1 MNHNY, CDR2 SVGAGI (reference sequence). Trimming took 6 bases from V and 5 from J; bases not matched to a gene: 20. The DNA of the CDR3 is TGTGCCAGCAGACGAAAAACCCGGGTAGCGGGAGAACCCCACGAGCAGTACTTC. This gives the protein CASRRKTRVAGEPHEQYF.

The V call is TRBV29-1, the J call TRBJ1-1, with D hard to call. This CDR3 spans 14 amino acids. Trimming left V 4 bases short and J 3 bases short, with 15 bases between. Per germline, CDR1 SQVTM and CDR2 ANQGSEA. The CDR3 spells CSVVSPGVYTEAFF. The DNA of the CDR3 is TGCAGCGTTGTGTCCCCGGGAGTTTACACTGAAGCTTTCTTT.

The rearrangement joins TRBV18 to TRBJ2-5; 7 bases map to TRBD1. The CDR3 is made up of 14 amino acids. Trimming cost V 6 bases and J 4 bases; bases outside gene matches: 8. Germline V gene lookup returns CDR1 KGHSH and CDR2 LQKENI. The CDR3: CASSLTGDGETQYF. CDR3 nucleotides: TGTGCCAGCTCGCTTACAGGGGATGGAGAGACCCAGTACTTC.

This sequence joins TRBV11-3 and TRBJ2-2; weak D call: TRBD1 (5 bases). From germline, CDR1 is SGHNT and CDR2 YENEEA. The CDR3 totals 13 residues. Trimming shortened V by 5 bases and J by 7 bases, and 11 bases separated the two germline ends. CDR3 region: CASSPSQGGELFF. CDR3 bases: TGTGCCAGCAGCCCATCGCAGGGCGGGGAGCTGTTTTTT.

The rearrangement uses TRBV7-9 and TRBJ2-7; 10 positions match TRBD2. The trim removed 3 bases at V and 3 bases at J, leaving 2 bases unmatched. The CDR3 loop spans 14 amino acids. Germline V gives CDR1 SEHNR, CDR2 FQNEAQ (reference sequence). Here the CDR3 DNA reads TGTGCCAGCAGCTTCGGGACTAGCGTCTACGAGCAGTACTTC. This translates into CASSFGTSVYEQYF.

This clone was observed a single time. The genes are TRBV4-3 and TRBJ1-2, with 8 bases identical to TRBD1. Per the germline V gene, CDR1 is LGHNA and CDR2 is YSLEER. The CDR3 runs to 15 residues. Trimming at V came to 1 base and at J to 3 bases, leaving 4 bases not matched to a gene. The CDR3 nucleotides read TGCGCCAGCAGCCAAGGCGCAGGGGGCTACTATGGCTACACCTTC. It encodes CASSQGAGGYYGYTF.

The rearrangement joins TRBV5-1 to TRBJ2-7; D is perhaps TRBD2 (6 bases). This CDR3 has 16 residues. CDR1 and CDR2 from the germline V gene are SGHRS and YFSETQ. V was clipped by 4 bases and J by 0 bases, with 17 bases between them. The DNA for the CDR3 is TGCGCCAGCAGCCCTTTTGGCGGGGCCCTCTCCTACGAGCAGTACTTC. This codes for CASSPFGGALSYEQYF.

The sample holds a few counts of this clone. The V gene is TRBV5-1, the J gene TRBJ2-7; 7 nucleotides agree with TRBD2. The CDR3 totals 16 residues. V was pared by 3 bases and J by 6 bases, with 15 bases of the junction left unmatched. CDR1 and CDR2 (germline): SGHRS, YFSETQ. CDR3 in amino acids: CASSYSGLTGPGEQYF. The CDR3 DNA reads TGCGCCAGCAGCTACTCGGGACTAACAGGACCCGGCGAGCAGTACTTC.

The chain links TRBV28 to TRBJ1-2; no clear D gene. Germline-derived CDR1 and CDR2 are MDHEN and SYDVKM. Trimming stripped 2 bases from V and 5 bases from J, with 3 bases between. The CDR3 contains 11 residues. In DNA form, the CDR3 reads TGTGCCAGCAGTTTACTTTATGGCTACACCTTC. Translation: CASSLLYGYTF.

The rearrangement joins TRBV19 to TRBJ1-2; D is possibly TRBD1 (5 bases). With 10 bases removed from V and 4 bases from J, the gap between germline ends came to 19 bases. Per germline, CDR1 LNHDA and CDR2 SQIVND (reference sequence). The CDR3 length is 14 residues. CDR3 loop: CATTASTGGYGYTF. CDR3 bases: TGTGCCACCACAGCATCAACGGGGGGCTATGGCTACACCTTC.

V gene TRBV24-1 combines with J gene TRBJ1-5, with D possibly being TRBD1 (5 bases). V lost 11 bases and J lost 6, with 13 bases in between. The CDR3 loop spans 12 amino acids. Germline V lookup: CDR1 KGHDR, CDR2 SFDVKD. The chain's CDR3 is CAISGGSQPQHF. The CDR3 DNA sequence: TGTGCCATTAGTGGGGGGAGTCAGCCCCAGCATTTT.

CDR3 sequence (DNA): TGCGCCAGCACCCTGGGACTAGCGGGAGTTGGTGAGCAGTTCTTC. This translates into CASTLGLAGVGEQFF. V is TRBV5-1 and J is TRBJ2-1; 14 bases map to TRBD2. The CDR3 runs to 15 residues. V was clipped by 6 bases and J by 9 bases; unmatched bases: 8. Germline CDR1 and CDR2: SGHRS and YFSETQ.